This TCR beta chain was sequenced during a study of blood T cell repertoires in COVID-19. Study-wide context: Acute and convalescent COVID-19 samples came from the United States, Italy and Spain. T cells, B-cell-depleted T cells, or PBMCs provided the cDNA or gDNA that served as material.

Germline-derived CDR1 and CDR2 are SGHVS and FNYEAQ. V lost 1 base and J lost 5, with 9 bases in between. The CDR3 covers 15 residues. Original processing methods: Reference gene primer amplification yielded estimated nucleated cell counts. The data were produced by immunoSEQ multiplex PCR, yet TCRdb's version contains in-frame clones alone and is incomplete. V, J and clone size reflect that table, while D and trimming were determined from the DNA. The table records 350,000 to 450,000 clones, about 87% of them present only once. The chain has TRBV7-6 and TRBJ1-6; maybe TRBD1 (6 bases). The sequenced sample was peripheral blood. The TCR comes from a human donor in a cohort sampled during active COVID-19. This chain's CDR3 is CASSLGGQNNSPLHF. The CDR3 DNA sequence: TGTGCCAGCAGCTTAGGAGGACAGAATAATTCACCCCTCCACTTT.